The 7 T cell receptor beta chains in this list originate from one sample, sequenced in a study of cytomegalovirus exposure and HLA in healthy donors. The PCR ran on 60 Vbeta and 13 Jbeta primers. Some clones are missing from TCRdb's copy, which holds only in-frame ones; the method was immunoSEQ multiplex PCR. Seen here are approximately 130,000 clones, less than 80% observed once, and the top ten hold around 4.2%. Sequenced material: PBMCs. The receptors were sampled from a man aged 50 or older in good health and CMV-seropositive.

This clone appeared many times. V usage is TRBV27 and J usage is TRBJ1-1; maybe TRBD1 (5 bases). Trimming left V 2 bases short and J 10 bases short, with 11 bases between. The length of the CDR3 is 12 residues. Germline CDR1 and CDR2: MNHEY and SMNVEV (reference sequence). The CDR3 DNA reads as TGTGCCAGCAGTTTAGACAGCGGGGGAGCTTTCTTT. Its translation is CASSLDSGGAFF.

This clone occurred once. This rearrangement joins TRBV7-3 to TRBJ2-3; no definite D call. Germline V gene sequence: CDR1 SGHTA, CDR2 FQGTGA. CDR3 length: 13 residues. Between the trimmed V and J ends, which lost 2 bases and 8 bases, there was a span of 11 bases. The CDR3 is CASSLEELTTQYF. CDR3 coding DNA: TGTGCCAGCAGCTTAGAGGAACTTACTACGCAGTATTTT.

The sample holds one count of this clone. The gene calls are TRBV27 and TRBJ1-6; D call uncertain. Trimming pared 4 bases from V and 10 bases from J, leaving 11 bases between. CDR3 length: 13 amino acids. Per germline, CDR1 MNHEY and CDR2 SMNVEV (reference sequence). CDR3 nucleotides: TGTGCCAGCAGTTCCCTCGGCAGGTCACCCCTCCACTTT. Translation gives CASSSLGRSPLHF.

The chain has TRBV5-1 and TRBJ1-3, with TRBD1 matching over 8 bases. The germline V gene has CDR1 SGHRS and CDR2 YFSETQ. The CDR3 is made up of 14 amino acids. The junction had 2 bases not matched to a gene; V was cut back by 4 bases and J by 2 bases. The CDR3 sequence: CASSPDRAGNTIYF. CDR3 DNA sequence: TGCGCCAGCAGCCCGGACAGGGCTGGAAACACCATATATTTT.

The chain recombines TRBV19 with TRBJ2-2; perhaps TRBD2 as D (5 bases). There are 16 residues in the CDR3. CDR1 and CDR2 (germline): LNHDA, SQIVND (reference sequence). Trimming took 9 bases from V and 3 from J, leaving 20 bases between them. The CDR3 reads CARSFRGSEYTGELFF. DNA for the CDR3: TGTGCCAGATCCTTCCGGGGTAGTGAGTACACCGGGGAGCTGTTTTTT.

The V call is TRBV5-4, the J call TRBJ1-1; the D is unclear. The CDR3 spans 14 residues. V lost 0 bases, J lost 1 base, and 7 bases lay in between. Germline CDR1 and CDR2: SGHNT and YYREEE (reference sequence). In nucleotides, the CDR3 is TGTGCCAGCAGCTTGGGCCTCAGGAACACTGAAGCTTTCTTT. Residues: CASSLGLRNTEAFF.

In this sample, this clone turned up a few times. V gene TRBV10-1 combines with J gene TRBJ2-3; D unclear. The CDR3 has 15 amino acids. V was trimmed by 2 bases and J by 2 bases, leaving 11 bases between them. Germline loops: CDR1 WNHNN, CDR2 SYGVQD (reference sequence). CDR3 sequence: CASSENLLPTDTQYF. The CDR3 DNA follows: TGCGCCAGCAGTGAGAATCTCCTACCCACAGATACGCAGTATTTT.